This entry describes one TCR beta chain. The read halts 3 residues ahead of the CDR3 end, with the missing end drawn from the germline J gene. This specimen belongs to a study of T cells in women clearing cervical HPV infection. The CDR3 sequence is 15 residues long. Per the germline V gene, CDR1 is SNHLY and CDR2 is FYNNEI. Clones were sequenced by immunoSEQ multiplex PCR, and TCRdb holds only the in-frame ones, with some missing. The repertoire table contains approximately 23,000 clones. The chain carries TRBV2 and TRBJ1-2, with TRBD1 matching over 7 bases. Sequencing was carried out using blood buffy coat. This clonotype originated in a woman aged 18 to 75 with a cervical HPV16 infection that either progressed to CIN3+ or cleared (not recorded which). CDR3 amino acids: CASRGGQAVADTYTF. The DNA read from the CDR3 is TGTGCCAGCAGGGGAGGACAGGCAGTTGCTGATACC. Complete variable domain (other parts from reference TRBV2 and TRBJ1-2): EPEVTQTPSHQVTQMGQEVILRCVPISNHLYFYWYRQILGQKVEFLVSFYNNEISEKSEIFDDQFSVERPDGSNFTLKIRSTKLEDSAMYFCASRGGQAVADTYTFGSGTRLTVV.